Described below is a single T cell receptor (beta chain) sequence and its context. In the authors' methods: Researchers report that nucleated cell counts were estimated from reference gene primer amplification. TCRdb's table, derived via immunoSEQ multiplex PCR, lists solely in-frame clones and lacks some. That table is the source of V, J and clone size, and D and trimming were worked out from the DNA. The sample comprises more than 110,000 clones, around 81% of which are singletons, and around 8% rests with the top ten. The data were obtained in a study of blood T cell repertoires in COVID-19. On the study more broadly: Sites in the United States, Italy and Spain provided acute and convalescent COVID-19 samples. The cDNA or gDNA used as material had been derived from T cells, B-cell-depleted T cells, or PBMCs.

The CDR3 has 14 residues. Deletions cut 8 bases from V and 6 bases from J, with 17 bases between. Germline CDR1 and CDR2: MNHEY and SVGAGI. Material for sequencing was peripheral blood. This clonotype was obtained from a human donor in a cohort sampled during active COVID-19. This sequence joins TRBV6-5 and TRBJ1-5; no clear D gene. CDR3 sequence reads: CASCPGVGSQPQHF. As DNA, the CDR3 is TGTGCCAGCTGCCCGGGAGTTGGGTCTCAGCCCCAGCATTTT.